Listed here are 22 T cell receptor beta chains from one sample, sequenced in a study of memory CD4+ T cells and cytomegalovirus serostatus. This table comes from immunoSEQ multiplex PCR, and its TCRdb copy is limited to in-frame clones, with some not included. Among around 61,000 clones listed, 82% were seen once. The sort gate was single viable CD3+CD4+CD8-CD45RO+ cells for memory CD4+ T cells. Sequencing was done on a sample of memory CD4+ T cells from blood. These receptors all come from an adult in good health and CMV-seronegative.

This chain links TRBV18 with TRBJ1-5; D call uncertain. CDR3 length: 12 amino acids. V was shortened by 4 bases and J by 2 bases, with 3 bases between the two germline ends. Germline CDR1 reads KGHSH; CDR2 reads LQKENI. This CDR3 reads CASSQGNQPQHF. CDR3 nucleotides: TGTGCCAGCTCACAGGGCAATCAGCCCCAGCATTTT.

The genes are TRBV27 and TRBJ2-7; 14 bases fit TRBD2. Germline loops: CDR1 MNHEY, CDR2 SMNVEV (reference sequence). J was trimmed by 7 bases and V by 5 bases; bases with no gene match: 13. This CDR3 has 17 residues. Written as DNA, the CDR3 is TGTGCCAGCAGTCGAAGGACTAGCGGGGGGCTTGGGGGAGAGCAGTACTTC. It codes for CASSRRTSGGLGGEQYF.

CDR3 DNA sequence: TGTGCCGGACGGGACATCTATAATTCACCCCTCCACTTT. Translated, it gives CAGRDIYNSPLHF. J is TRBJ1-6 and V is TRBV30; a weak D match, TRBD1 (6 bases). The V end lost 8 bases, the J end lost 3 bases, and 11 bases lay between the germline ends. The V gene's germline CDR1 is GTSNPN and CDR2 SVGIG (reference sequence). The CDR3 is made up of 13 amino acids.

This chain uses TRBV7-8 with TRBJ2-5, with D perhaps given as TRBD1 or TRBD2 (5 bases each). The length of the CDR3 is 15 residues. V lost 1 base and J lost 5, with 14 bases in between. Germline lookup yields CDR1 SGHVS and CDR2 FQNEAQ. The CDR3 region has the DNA TGTGCCAGCAGCTTAGTTGGGGGAATAGGGGAGACCCAGTACTTC. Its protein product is CASSLVGGIGETQYF.

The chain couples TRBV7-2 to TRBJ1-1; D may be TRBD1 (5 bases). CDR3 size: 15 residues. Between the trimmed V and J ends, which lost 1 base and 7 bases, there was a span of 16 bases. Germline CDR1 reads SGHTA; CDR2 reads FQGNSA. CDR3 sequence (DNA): TGTGCCAGCAGCTTAGGCAGGACCGTCGGGGGTGAAGCTTTCTTT. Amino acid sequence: CASSLGRTVGGEAFF.

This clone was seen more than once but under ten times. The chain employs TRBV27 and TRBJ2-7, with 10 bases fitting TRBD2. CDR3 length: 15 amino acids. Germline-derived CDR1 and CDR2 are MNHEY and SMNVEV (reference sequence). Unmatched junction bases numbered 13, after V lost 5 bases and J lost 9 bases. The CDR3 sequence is CASSAAGTSEVGQYF. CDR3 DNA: TGTGCCAGCAGTGCGGCCGGGACTAGCGAGGTCGGGCAGTACTTC.

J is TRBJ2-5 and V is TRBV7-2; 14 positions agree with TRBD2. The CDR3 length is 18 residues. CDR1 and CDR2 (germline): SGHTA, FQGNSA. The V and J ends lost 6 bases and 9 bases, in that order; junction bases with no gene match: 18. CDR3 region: CASSPGGTSGGQQSAQYF. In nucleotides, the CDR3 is TGTGCCAGCAGTCCCGGGGGGACTAGCGGGGGCCAACAGTCGGCCCAGTACTTC.

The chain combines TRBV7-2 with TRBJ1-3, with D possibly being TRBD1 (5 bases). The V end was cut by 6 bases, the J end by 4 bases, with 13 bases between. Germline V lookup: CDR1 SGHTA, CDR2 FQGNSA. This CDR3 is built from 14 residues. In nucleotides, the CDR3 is TGTGCCAGCAGGCCTATGAGGGGAGGAAACACCATATATTTT. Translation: CASRPMRGGNTIYF.

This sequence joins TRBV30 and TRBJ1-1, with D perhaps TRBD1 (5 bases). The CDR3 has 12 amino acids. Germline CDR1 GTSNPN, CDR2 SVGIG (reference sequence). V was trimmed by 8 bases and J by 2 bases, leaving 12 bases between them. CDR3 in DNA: TGTGCCGCGAAGACAGTAAACACTGAAGCTTTCTTT. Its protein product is CAAKTVNTEAFF. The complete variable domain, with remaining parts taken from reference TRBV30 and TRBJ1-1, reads SQTIHQWPATLVQPVGSPLSLECTVEGTSNPNLYWYRQAAGRGLQLLFYSVGIGQISSEVPQNLSASRPQDRQFILSSKKLLLSDSGFYLCAAKTVNTEAFFGQGTRLTVV.

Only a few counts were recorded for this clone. The CDR3 loop reads CASSAPSAISGELFF. In DNA form, the CDR3 reads TGTGCCAGCAGCGCCCCCAGCGCGATAAGCGGGGAGCTGTTTTTT. V and J are TRBV11-2 and TRBJ2-2; D uncertain. Trimming shortened V by 5 bases and J by 7 bases, and 17 bases separated the two germline ends. Germline loops: CDR1 SGHAT, CDR2 FQNNGV. The CDR3 length is 15 residues.

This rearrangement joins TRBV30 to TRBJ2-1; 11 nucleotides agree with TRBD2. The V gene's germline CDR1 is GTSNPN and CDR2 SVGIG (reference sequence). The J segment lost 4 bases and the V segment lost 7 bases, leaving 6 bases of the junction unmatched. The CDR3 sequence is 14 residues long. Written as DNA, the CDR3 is TGTGCCTCCTCGGGGACTAGCGGATACAATGAGCAGTTCTTC. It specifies CASSGTSGYNEQFF.

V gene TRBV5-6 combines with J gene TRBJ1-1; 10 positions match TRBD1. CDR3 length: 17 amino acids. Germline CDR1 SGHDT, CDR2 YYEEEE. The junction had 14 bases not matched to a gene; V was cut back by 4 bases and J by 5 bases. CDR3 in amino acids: CASSHNLGTGVWTEAFF. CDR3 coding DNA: TGTGCCAGCAGCCACAATCTTGGGACAGGGGTTTGGACTGAAGCTTTCTTT.

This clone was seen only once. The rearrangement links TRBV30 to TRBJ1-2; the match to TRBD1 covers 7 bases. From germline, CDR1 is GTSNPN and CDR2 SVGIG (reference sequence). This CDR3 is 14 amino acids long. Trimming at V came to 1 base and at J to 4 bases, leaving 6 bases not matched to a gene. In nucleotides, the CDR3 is TGTGCCTGGAGTGATTTCCAGGGGGTCTATGGCTACACCTTC. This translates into CAWSDFQGVYGYTF.

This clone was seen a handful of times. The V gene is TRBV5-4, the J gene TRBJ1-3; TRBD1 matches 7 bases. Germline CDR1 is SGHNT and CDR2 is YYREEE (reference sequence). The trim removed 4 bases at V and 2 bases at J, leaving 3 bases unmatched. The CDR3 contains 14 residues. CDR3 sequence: CASSETGTGNTIYF. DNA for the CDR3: TGTGCCAGCAGCGAGACAGGGACTGGAAACACCATATATTTT. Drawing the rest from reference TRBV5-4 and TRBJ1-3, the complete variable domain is ETGVTQSPTHLIKTRGQQVTLRCSSQSGHNTVSWYQQALGQGPQFIFQYYREEENGRGNFPPRFSGLQFPNYSSELNVNALELDDSALYLCASSETGTGNTIYFGEGSWLTVV.

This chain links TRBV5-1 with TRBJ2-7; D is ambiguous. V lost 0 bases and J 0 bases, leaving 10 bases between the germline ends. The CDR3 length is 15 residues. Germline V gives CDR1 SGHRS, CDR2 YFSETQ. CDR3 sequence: CASSLGETDSYEQYF. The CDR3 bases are TGCGCCAGCAGCTTGGGCGAGACGGACTCCTACGAGCAGTACTTC.

CDR3 in DNA: TGTGCCAGCAGTGAAGCGGTGGGAGCTAATGAAAAACTGTTTTTT. As protein: CASSEAVGANEKLFF. The genes are TRBV6-1 and TRBJ1-4; no reliable D call. The CDR3 covers 15 residues. Trimming removed 0 bases from V and 3 bases from J, with 8 bases in between. CDR1 and CDR2 from the germline V gene are MNHNS and SASEGT.

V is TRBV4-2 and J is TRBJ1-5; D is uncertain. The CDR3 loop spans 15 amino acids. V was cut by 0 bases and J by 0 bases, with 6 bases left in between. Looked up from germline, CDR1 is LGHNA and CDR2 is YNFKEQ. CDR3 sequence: CASSQDLYSNQPQHF. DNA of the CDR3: TGTGCCAGCAGCCAAGACTTGTATAGCAATCAGCCCCAGCATTTT.

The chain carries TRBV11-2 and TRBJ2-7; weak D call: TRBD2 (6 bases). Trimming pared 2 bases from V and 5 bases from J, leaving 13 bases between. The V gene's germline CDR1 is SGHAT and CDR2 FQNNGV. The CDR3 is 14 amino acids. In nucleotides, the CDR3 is TGTGCCAGCAGCTTACGTGCGGGGCTGGACGAGCAGTACTTC. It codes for CASSLRAGLDEQYF.

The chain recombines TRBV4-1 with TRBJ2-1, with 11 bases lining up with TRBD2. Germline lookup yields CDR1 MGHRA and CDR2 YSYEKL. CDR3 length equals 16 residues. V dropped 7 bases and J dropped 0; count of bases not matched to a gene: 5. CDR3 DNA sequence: TGCGCCAGCATGTCTAGCGGGGGGACCTCCTACAATGAGCAGTTCTTC. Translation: CASMSSGGTSYNEQFF.

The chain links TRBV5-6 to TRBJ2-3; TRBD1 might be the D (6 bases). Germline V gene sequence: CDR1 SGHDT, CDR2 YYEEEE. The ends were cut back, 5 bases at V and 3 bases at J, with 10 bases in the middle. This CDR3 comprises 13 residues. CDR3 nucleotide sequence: TGTGCCAGCAGTAGGCAGGGGACAGATACGCAGTATTTT. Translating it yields CASSRQGTDTQYF.

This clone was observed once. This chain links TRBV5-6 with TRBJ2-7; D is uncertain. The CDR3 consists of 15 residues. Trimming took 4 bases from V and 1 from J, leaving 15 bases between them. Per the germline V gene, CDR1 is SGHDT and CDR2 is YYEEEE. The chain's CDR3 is CASSLVGAPSYEQYF. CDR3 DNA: TGTGCCAGCAGCCTGGTCGGCGCTCCATCCTACGAGCAGTACTTC.

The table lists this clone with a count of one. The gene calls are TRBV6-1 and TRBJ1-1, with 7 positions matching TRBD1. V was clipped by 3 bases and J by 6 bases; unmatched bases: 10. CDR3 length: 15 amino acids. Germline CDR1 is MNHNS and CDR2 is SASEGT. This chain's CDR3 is CASSDFRTGLAEAFF. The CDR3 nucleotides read TGTGCCAGCAGTGACTTTAGGACAGGATTGGCTGAAGCTTTCTTT.